These 20 T cell receptor beta chains were all obtained from the same sample, sequenced in a study of blood T cell repertoires in COVID-19. The protocol was immunoSEQ multiplex PCR, while the TCRdb copy is restricted to in-frame clones and leaves out a portion. The table records 95,000 or so clones, approximately 80% of them present only once. What was sequenced was peripheral blood. These receptors were collected from a human donor in a cohort sampled during active COVID-19.

This sequence joins TRBV5-1 and TRBJ2-1; 8 bases line up with TRBD2. With V trimmed by 4 bases and J by 0 bases, 3 bases remained unmatched. Germline V gene lookup returns CDR1 SGHRS and CDR2 YFSETQ. The CDR3 length is 15 residues. This chain's CDR3 is CASSGTSGSYNEQFF. For the CDR3, the DNA is TGCGCCAGCAGCGGTACTAGCGGCTCCTACAATGAGCAGTTCTTC.

The genes are TRBV11-2 and TRBJ2-2, with 10 bases aligning to TRBD2. The J segment lost 0 bases and the V segment lost 4 bases, leaving 2 bases of the junction unmatched. Germline CDR1 SGHAT, CDR2 FQNNGV. The CDR3 contains 16 residues. CDR3 in amino acids: CASSWTSGTNTGELFF. CDR3 nucleotides: TGTGCCAGCAGCTGGACTAGCGGAACGAACACCGGGGAGCTGTTTTTT.

The V gene is TRBV29-1, the J gene TRBJ2-4; D is perhaps TRBD1 (5 bases). Looked up from germline, CDR1 is SQVTM and CDR2 is ANQGSEA. This CDR3 has 15 amino acids. The V end was cut by 6 bases, the J end by 0 bases, with 15 bases between. The CDR3 DNA sequence: TGCAGCGTAGGGGCCGAGAATTTAGCCAAAAACATTCAGTACTTC. This gives the protein CSVGAENLAKNIQYF.

The chain employs TRBV5-1 and TRBJ2-3; 9 nucleotides match TRBD2. This CDR3 spans 14 amino acids. Trimming cost V 0 bases and J 7 bases; bases outside gene matches: 3. CDR1 and CDR2 (germline): SGHRS, YFSETQ. Here the CDR3 reads CASSLGGTSNTQYF. The CDR3 DNA reads TGCGCCAGCAGCTTGGGTGGGACTAGCAATACGCAGTATTTT.

V usage is TRBV7-9 and J usage is TRBJ2-3, with TRBD2 identical over 13 bases. The CDR3 totals 16 residues. After removal of 5 bases from V and 2 bases from J, the junction contained 4 bases not matched to a gene. CDR1 SEHNR and CDR2 FQNEAQ come from the germline V gene (reference sequence). The CDR3: CASSPGTSGNTDTQYF. DNA for the CDR3: TGTGCCAGCAGCCCCGGGACTAGCGGGAACACAGATACGCAGTATTTT.

This chain uses TRBV5-1 with TRBJ1-1; perhaps TRBD1 as D (6 bases). The V end lost 0 bases, the J end lost 1 base, and 10 bases lay between the germline ends. Per the germline V gene, CDR1 is SGHRS and CDR2 is YFSETQ. The CDR3 length is 15 residues. The CDR3 loop reads CASSLGQEGNTEAFF. Written as DNA, the CDR3 is TGCGCCAGCAGCTTGGGACAGGAAGGGAACACTGAAGCTTTCTTT. The complete variable domain, with remaining parts taken from reference TRBV5-1 and TRBJ1-1, reads KAGVTQTPRYLIKTRGQQVTLSCSPISGHRSVSWYQQTPGQGLQFLFEYFSETQRNKGNFPGRFSGRQFSNSRSEMNVSTLELGDSALYLCASSLGQEGNTEAFFGQGTRLTVV.

The chain couples TRBV5-6 to TRBJ1-4; 7 bases match TRBD1. CDR1 is SGHDT and CDR2 is YYEEEE in the germline V gene. This CDR3 spans 18 amino acids. V lost 4 bases, J lost 5 bases, and 17 bases stayed unmatched. CDR3 nucleotides: TGTGCCAGCAGCCCTACCCTTCTATTCGGACAGGAAAATGAAAAACTGTTTTTT. It is translated as CASSPTLLFGQENEKLFF.

The V and J genes are TRBV11-2 and TRBJ2-3, with a weak D call TRBD2 (6 bases). Germline CDR1 is SGHAT and CDR2 is FQNNGV. The CDR3 runs 16 residues. Trimming stripped 1 base from V and 3 bases from J, with 14 bases between. The CDR3 bases are TGTGCCAGCAGCTTAGTTGGGGGAGGAAGAACAGATACGCAGTATTTT. Its translation: CASSLVGGGRTDTQYF.

A word on this clone: An end of the junction does not agree with germline; a read error may underlie this. The V and J genes are TRBV7-7 and TRBJ2-1; 9 bases map to TRBD1. Germline V gives CDR1 SSHAT, CDR2 FNYEAQ (reference sequence). The CDR3 totals 15 residues. The CDR3 here is CASSSSVGQGNEQFF. CDR3 bases: TGTGCTAGCAGCTCGTCTGTGGGACAGGGCAATGAGCAGTTCTTC.

This chain links TRBV27 with TRBJ1-2; tentatively, D is TRBD1 (6 bases). V was cut by 4 bases and J by 5 bases, with 17 bases left in between. The CDR3 totals 15 residues. Germline loops: CDR1 MNHEY, CDR2 SMNVEV (reference sequence). The CDR3 loop reads CASSSGRQELYGYTF. Written as DNA, the CDR3 is TGTGCCAGCAGTTCCGGCCGACAGGAACTATATGGCTACACCTTC.

The CDR3, as DNA: TGTGCCAGCAGGATGACAGGGGGAAGGCAACACGAGCAGTACTTC. Translation: CASRMTGGRQHEQYF. The gene calls are TRBV6-5 and TRBJ2-7; 9 bases line up with TRBD1. J was trimmed by 5 bases and V by 6 bases; bases with no gene match: 11. The germline V gene encodes CDR1 MNHEY and CDR2 SVGAGI. This CDR3 comprises 15 residues.

This clone was found once. The chain links TRBV5-6 to TRBJ1-1; D is perhaps TRBD1 (5 bases). This CDR3 has 14 amino acids. Germline CDR1 reads SGHDT; CDR2 reads YYEEEE. The V end was cut by 4 bases, the J end by 4 bases, with 14 bases between. The CDR3, as DNA: TGTGCCAGCAGCCCAGGGATAGCGGGCACTGAAGCTTTCTTT. This sequence encodes CASSPGIAGTEAFF. The entire variable domain, with the rest obtained from reference TRBV5-6 and TRBJ1-1, is as follows: DAGVTQSPTHLIKTRGQQVTLRCSPKSGHDTVSWYQQALGQGPQFIFQYYEEEERQRGNFPDRFSGHQFPNYSSELNVNALLLGDSALYLCASSPGIAGTEAFFGQGTRLTVV.

The chain couples TRBV3-1 (or the pseudogene TRBV3-2) to TRBJ2-1, with 11 nucleotides matching TRBD2. The V segment lost 0 bases and the J segment 6 bases; nucleotides outside the gene matches: 10. The CDR3 contains 18 residues. Germline CDR1 reads LGHDT; CDR2 reads YNNKEL (reference sequence). The CDR3 DNA is TGTGCCAGCAGCCAAGAAGAACTAGCGGGAGTGGTGAGCAATGAGCAGTTCTTC. It yields the protein CASSQEELAGVVSNEQFF.

This clone was observed once. The chain has TRBV19 and TRBJ2-7; possibly TRBD1 for D (6 bases). There are 13 residues in the CDR3. V lost 6 bases, J lost 7 bases, and 16 bases lay in between. Germline-derived CDR1 and CDR2 are LNHDA and SQIVND (reference sequence). CDR3 sequence (DNA): TGTGCCAGTAGACGGACAGCAGGGACGGAGCAGTACTTC. It is translated as CASRRTAGTEQYF.

This clone was recorded only once. DNA of the CDR3: TGTGCCAGTAGTGCCCAGACAGCAACTAATGAAAAACTGTTTTTT. It specifies CASSAQTATNEKLFF. This chain connects TRBV19 to TRBJ1-4; tentative D call: TRBD1 (5 bases). The CDR3 spans 15 residues. Germline V lookup: CDR1 LNHDA, CDR2 SQIVND (reference sequence). Trimming removed 5 bases at V and 0 bases at J, with 10 bases between.

This sequence joins TRBV10-3 and TRBJ1-1, with TRBD1 matching over 7 bases. The CDR3 has 13 amino acids. The V segment lost 2 bases and the J segment 8 bases; nucleotides outside the gene matches: 5. The V gene's germline CDR1 is ENHRY and CDR2 SYGVKD. The CDR3 spells CAISEAGGREAFF. The CDR3 DNA sequence: TGTGCCATCAGTGAGGCAGGGGGACGGGAAGCTTTCTTT.

A few counts support this clone. The chain is built from TRBV6-5 and TRBJ2-1; a possible D gene is TRBD1 (7 bases). Trimming stripped 0 bases from V and 7 bases from J, with 13 bases between. The germline CDR1 and CDR2 sequences are MNHEY and SVGAGI. The CDR3 consists of 15 residues. The CDR3 bases are TGTGCCAGCAGTTACTCGGAGGGGGCGCAGAATGAGCAGTTCTTC. It is translated as CASSYSEGAQNEQFF.

This clone showed up just once. V and J are TRBV4-3 and TRBJ2-2; 15 nucleotides align to TRBD2. Germline V gene sequence: CDR1 LGHNA, CDR2 YSLEER. The CDR3 covers 18 residues. The trim removed 4 bases at V and 6 bases at J, leaving 9 bases unmatched. This CDR3 is CASSPTLGLAGGSGELFF. As DNA, the CDR3 is TGCGCCAGCAGCCCGACCCTGGGACTAGCGGGGGGCTCCGGGGAGCTGTTTTTT.

V and J are TRBV5-4 and TRBJ2-1; 7 bases are shared with TRBD1. The junction had 3 bases not matched to a gene; V was cut back by 1 base and J by 2 bases. Germline V lookup: CDR1 SGHNT, CDR2 YYREEE (reference sequence). CDR3 length: 15 amino acids. The CDR3, as DNA: TGTGCCAGCAGCTTGCGACAGGGAACCTACAATGAGCAGTTCTTC. It is translated as CASSLRQGTYNEQFF.

The V gene is TRBV5-6, the J gene TRBJ2-5; D ambiguous. CDR3 length equals 17 residues. CDR1 is SGHDT and CDR2 is YYEEEE in the germline V gene. Trimming pared 2 bases from V and 0 bases from J, leaving 17 bases between. The CDR3: CASSFPPGSIYQETQYF. The CDR3 nucleotides read TGTGCCAGCAGCTTCCCCCCGGGTTCAATTTACCAAGAGACCCAGTACTTC.